A single T cell receptor beta chain is shown here with its context. Losses at the gene ends were 6 bases for V and 0 bases for J; bases not matched to a gene: 5. The CDR3 sequence is 15 residues long. Germline values: CDR1 LNHDA, CDR2 SQIVND (reference sequence). The sample originates from a study of blood T cell repertoires in COVID-19. Overall study: Some COVID-19 samples were acute and others convalescent; all came from the United States, Italy and Spain.

Categorization into cohorts depended on clinical history that participants reported. All recovered Cohort 3 donors got two negative PCRs, got clearance, or saw symptom resolution. Original handling: Using reference gene primer amplification, nucleated cell counts were estimated. TCRdb's table, derived via immunoSEQ multiplex PCR, lists solely in-frame clones and lacks some. V and J calls and clone size come straight from that table; D and trimming were deduced from the DNA. The profile shows 85,000 to 130,000 clones, approximately 86% of them singletons. Material: PBMCs or T cells enriched from blood (not recorded which). This chain links TRBV19 with TRBJ1-3, with 7 bases lining up with TRBD1. The receptor's source is a woman aged 45-60 years who had recovered from COVID-19. This chain's CDR3 is CASRPTGNSGNTIYF. The CDR3 bases are TGTGCCAGTAGACCGACAGGGAACTCTGGAAACACCATATATTTT.